The 32 T cell receptor beta chains listed next were all sequenced from one sample in a study of blood T cell repertoires in COVID-19. The protocol was immunoSEQ multiplex PCR, while the TCRdb copy is restricted to in-frame clones and leaves out a portion. The sample consists of about 4,900 clones, around 90% of them appearing once. The source material was peripheral blood. Receptors originate from a human donor in a cohort sampled during active COVID-19.

This clone was observed once. The chain employs TRBV10-3 and TRBJ2-1; 9 positions agree with TRBD1. Looked up from germline, CDR1 is ENHRY and CDR2 is SYGVKD. CDR3 length: 14 residues. V trimming: 2 bases; J trimming: 7 bases; junction bases outside the gene matches: 3. The CDR3 here is CAISEPGQGNEQFF. In DNA form, the CDR3 reads TGTGCCATCAGTGAGCCGGGACAGGGAAATGAGCAGTTCTTC.

A few counts support this clone. The V call is TRBV6-5, the J call TRBJ1-5, with D possibly TRBD1 on 6 matching bases. V lost 0 bases and J lost 0, with 6 bases in between. This CDR3 region has 15 residues. Germline CDR1 is MNHEY and CDR2 is SVGAGI. The CDR3 DNA reads as TGTGCCAGCAGTTACTCGGGGGCTAGCAATCAGCCCCAGCATTTT. Translation: CASSYSGASNQPQHF.

V is TRBV12-5 and J is TRBJ2-5; 7 bases fit TRBD2. After removal of 7 bases from V and 1 base from J, the junction contained 12 bases not matched to a gene. CDR3 size: 16 residues. Germline CDR1 reads LGHNT; CDR2 reads FRNRAP. The CDR3 DNA sequence: TGTGCTAGTGCAGCCTGGGCAGGGAGGGGCCAAGAGACCCAGTACTTC. Translation gives CASAAWAGRGQETQYF.

The gene calls are TRBV28 and TRBJ1-2; TRBD1 matches 12 bases. The V and J ends lost 5 bases and 4 bases, in that order; junction bases with no gene match: 5. Germline-derived CDR1 and CDR2 are MDHEN and SYDVKM. This CDR3 is built from 15 residues. The CDR3 is CASSPGDRGPYGYTF. The CDR3 DNA is TGTGCCAGCAGTCCAGGGGACAGGGGGCCCTATGGCTACACCTTC.

This chain links TRBV3-1 (or the pseudogene TRBV3-2) with TRBJ2-5; no clear D gene. Trimming stripped 0 bases from V and 0 bases from J, with 11 bases between. Germline lookup yields CDR1 LGHDT and CDR2 YNNKEL (reference sequence). This CDR3 has 16 residues. The DNA of the CDR3 is TGTGCCAGCAGCCAAGATTTGCAGGCCTACCAAGAGACCCAGTACTTC. Its translation: CASSQDLQAYQETQYF.

The rearrangement joins TRBV15 to TRBJ2-3; 7 bases fit TRBD2. Per the germline V gene, CDR1 is LNHNV and CDR2 is YYDKDF (reference sequence). The CDR3 loop spans 17 amino acids. V lost 0 bases to trimming and J lost 4 bases; unmatched junction nucleotides: 10. The CDR3 nucleotides are TGTGCCACCAGCAGAGATCTCCGTGCGGGAGCCCCAGATACGCAGTATTTT. It codes for CATSRDLRAGAPDTQYF.

The chain is built from TRBV5-8 and TRBJ2-1, with D maybe TRBD1 (6 bases). The CDR3 length is 15 residues. Trimming removed 0 bases at V and 1 base at J, with 8 bases between. The germline gives CDR1 SGHTS, CDR2 YDEGEE. The CDR3 is CASSLGQGSYNEQFF. The CDR3 DNA is TGTGCCAGCAGCTTGGGGCAGGGGTCCTACAATGAGCAGTTCTTC.

This chain joins TRBV10-1 and TRBJ2-2; D is ambiguous. Germline CDR1 and CDR2: WNHNN and SYGVQD (reference sequence). There are 11 residues in the CDR3. The germline V and J ends were trimmed by 6 bases and 6 bases, with 5 bases remaining between them. The CDR3, as DNA: TGCGCCAGCAGCCGAGCCGGGGAGCTGTTTTTT. This gives the protein CASSRAGELFF.

This clone was detected only once. This chain links TRBV5-4 with TRBJ2-5, with TRBD2 matching over 15 bases. Germline loops: CDR1 SGHNT, CDR2 YYREEE (reference sequence). V lost 4 bases to trimming and J lost 13 bases; unmatched junction nucleotides: 8. This CDR3 comprises 14 residues. The CDR3 region is CASSGGLAGGIPYF. CDR3 coding DNA: TGTGCCAGCAGCGGGGGACTAGCGGGGGGCATACCGTACTTC. Drawing the rest from reference TRBV5-4 and TRBJ2-5, the complete variable domain is ETGVTQSPTHLIKTRGQQVTLRCSSQSGHNTVSWYQQALGQGPQFIFQYYREEENGRGNFPPRFSGLQFPNYSSELNVNALELDDSALYLCASSGGLAGGIPYFGPGTRLLVL.

This chain uses TRBV14 with TRBJ1-4; 9 bases map to TRBD1. The V gene's germline CDR1 is SGHDN and CDR2 FVKESK. The CDR3 is 17 residues long. V dropped 2 bases and J dropped 1; count of bases not matched to a gene: 5. The CDR3, as DNA: TGTGCCAGCAGCCAAAGGACAGGGGTTGGAACTAATGAAAAACTGTTTTTT. This encodes CASSQRTGVGTNEKLFF.

This clone occurred once. The chain recombines TRBV5-1 with TRBJ2-7; the match to TRBD1 covers 7 bases. Germline V gives CDR1 SGHRS, CDR2 YFSETQ. V trimming: 0 bases; J trimming: 3 bases; junction bases outside the gene matches: 15. The CDR3 sequence is 18 residues long. The CDR3 sequence: CASSLVVGGAVKSYEQYF. The CDR3, as DNA: TGCGCCAGCAGCTTGGTCGTAGGGGGCGCGGTGAAAAGCTACGAGCAGTACTTC.

V usage is TRBV30 and J usage is TRBJ2-5, with a tentative D call TRBD1 (5 bases). Germline-derived CDR1 and CDR2 are GTSNPN and SVGIG (reference sequence). The CDR3 runs 15 residues. V was clipped by 8 bases and J by 4 bases, with 23 bases between them. The CDR3 is CATDKSPGMGETQYF. The CDR3 DNA sequence: TGTGCCACCGATAAATCCCCAGGGATGGGAGAGACCCAGTACTTC. Using reference TRBV30 and TRBJ2-5 for the parts outside the CDR3, the full variable domain is SQTIHQWPATLVQPVGSPLSLECTVEGTSNPNLYWYRQAAGRGLQLLFYSVGIGQISSEVPQNLSASRPQDRQFILSSKKLLLSDSGFYLCATDKSPGMGETQYFGPGTRLLVL.

The chain carries TRBV5-5 and TRBJ2-3; TRBD1 agrees at 8 bases. V was pared by 2 bases and J by 1 base, with 3 bases of the junction left unmatched. The CDR3 spans 15 residues. Germline values: CDR1 SGHKS, CDR2 YYEKEE (reference sequence). CDR3 in amino acids: CASSFQGAGTDTQYF. Written as DNA, the CDR3 is TGTGCCAGCAGCTTCCAGGGGGCGGGCACAGATACGCAGTATTTT.

The chain carries TRBV4-3 and TRBJ2-2; 10 bases fit TRBD1. Trimming at V came to 2 bases and at J to 5 bases, leaving 8 bases not matched to a gene. Germline V gene lookup returns CDR1 LGHNA and CDR2 YSLEER. This CDR3 comprises 17 residues. CDR3 in DNA: TGCGCCAGCAGCCAATTTGTCCGGGACAGGGGAACCGGGGAGCTGTTTTTT. Amino acid sequence: CASSQFVRDRGTGELFF.

The chain has TRBV3-1 (or the pseudogene TRBV3-2) and TRBJ2-7, with 11 bases fitting TRBD2. This CDR3 is 13 amino acids long. Germline CDR1 is LGHDT and CDR2 is YNNKEL (reference sequence). The CDR3 sequence is CASGGTSGYEQYF. CDR3 DNA sequence: TGTGCGAGCGGGGGGACTAGCGGCTACGAGCAGTACTTC.

The chain links TRBV29-1 to TRBJ1-2, with 8 nucleotides matching TRBD1. The length of the CDR3 is 14 residues. Germline CDR1 and CDR2: SQVTM and ANQGSEA. Unmatched junction bases numbered 8, after V lost 0 bases and J lost 8 bases. Written as DNA, the CDR3 is TGCAGCGTTGAAGATACCCAGGGGGCGCAAGGCTACACCTTC. Amino acids: CSVEDTQGAQGYTF.

This chain uses TRBV11-3 with TRBJ1-3; no reliable D call. CDR1 and CDR2 from the germline V gene are SGHNT and YENEEA. The CDR3 totals 15 residues. The V end was cut by 0 bases, the J end by 0 bases, with 6 bases between. The DNA of the CDR3 is TGTGCCAGCAGCTTAGAGGGCTCCTCTGGAAACACCATATATTTT. It specifies CASSLEGSSGNTIYF.

The J gene is TRBJ1-5, the V gene TRBV5-1, with 10 positions matching TRBD1. J gave up 10 bases and V 0 bases, and 7 bases lay outside the gene matches. There are 15 residues in the CDR3. The germline gives CDR1 SGHRS, CDR2 YFSETQ. The CDR3 loop is CASSLAGTGVEPQHF. In DNA form, the CDR3 reads TGCGCCAGCAGCTTGGCCGGGACAGGGGTTGAACCCCAGCATTTT. Filled out from reference TRBV5-1 and TRBJ1-5, the complete variable domain reads KAGVTQTPRYLIKTRGQQVTLSCSPISGHRSVSWYQQTPGQGLQFLFEYFSETQRNKGNFPGRFSGRQFSNSRSEMNVSTLELGDSALYLCASSLAGTGVEPQHFGDGTRLSIL.

This clone showed up just a few times. V gene TRBV5-1 combines with J gene TRBJ2-3; 13 bases map to TRBD2. The CDR3 has 15 residues. V lost 4 bases, J lost 5 bases, and 4 bases stayed unmatched. From germline, CDR1 is SGHRS and CDR2 YFSETQ. CDR3 in amino acids: CASSPGLAGVDTQYF. The CDR3 nucleotides read TGCGCCAGCAGCCCTGGACTAGCGGGGGTAGATACGCAGTATTTT.

V gene TRBV7-8 combines with J gene TRBJ2-7, with 7 bases lining up with TRBD1. Germline-derived CDR1 and CDR2 are SGHVS and FQNEAQ. The CDR3 totals 14 residues. The J segment lost 3 bases and the V segment lost 3 bases, leaving 5 bases of the junction unmatched. CDR3 DNA sequence: TGTGCCAGCAGCTTCCGACAGGGCGACTACGAGCAGTACTTC. As protein: CASSFRQGDYEQYF. Full variable domain (remainder filled in from reference TRBV7-8 and TRBJ2-7): GAGVSQSPRYKVAKRGQDVALRCDPISGHVSLFWYQQALGQGPEFLTYFQNEAQLDKSGLPSDRFFAERPEGSVSTLKIQRTQQEDSAVYLCASSFRQGDYEQYFGPGTRLTVT.

V gene TRBV19 combines with J gene TRBJ2-3; a weak D match, TRBD2 (5 bases). This CDR3 spans 14 amino acids. Trimming pared 3 bases from V and 0 bases from J, leaving 7 bases between. In germline, CDR1 is LNHDA, CDR2 SQIVND (reference sequence). The CDR3 nucleotides are TGTGCCAGTAGTATTCCGGGAAGCACAGATACGCAGTATTTT. Protein sequence: CASSIPGSTDTQYF.

The rearrangement links TRBV6-1 to TRBJ2-5; D unclear. V was clipped by 2 bases and J by 5 bases, with 6 bases between them. Germline V gene lookup returns CDR1 MNHNS and CDR2 SASEGT. This CDR3 region has 12 residues. The CDR3 DNA is TGTGCCAGCAGTGAAACGGTGGAGACCCAGTACTTC. Protein product: CASSETVETQYF.

The chain joins TRBV2 to TRBJ1-5; the match to TRBD1 covers 10 bases. V gave up 5 bases and J gave up 4 bases; unmatched junction bases: 2. Germline V gene sequence: CDR1 SNHLY, CDR2 FYNNEI. The CDR3 has 14 amino acids. CDR3 sequence: CASSQGQGNQPQHF. In nucleotides, the CDR3 is TGTGCCAGCAGTCAGGGACAGGGGAATCAGCCCCAGCATTTT.

The genes are TRBV19 and TRBJ1-2, with 9 bases aligning to TRBD1. V shed 3 bases and J 3 bases; nucleotides not matched to a gene: 5. The germline V gene has CDR1 LNHDA and CDR2 SQIVND (reference sequence). This CDR3 is 15 amino acids long. CDR3 nucleotide sequence: TGTGCCAGTAGTATCCTACAGGGGGCCGACTATGGCTACACCTTC. Its translation: CASSILQGADYGYTF.

V gene TRBV6-6 combines with J gene TRBJ2-1, with a weak D call TRBD2 (5 bases). Germline loops: CDR1 MNHNY, CDR2 SVGAGI (reference sequence). V was shortened by 5 bases and J by 7 bases, with 9 bases between the two germline ends. The CDR3 consists of 12 residues. The CDR3: CASSILGNEQFF. The CDR3 DNA is TGTGCCAGCAGTATACTAGGAAATGAGCAGTTCTTC.

The chain joins TRBV5-6 to TRBJ1-2, with 11 bases aligning to TRBD1. Trimming at V came to 4 bases and at J to 4 bases, leaving 12 bases not matched to a gene. Germline V gene lookup returns CDR1 SGHDT and CDR2 YYEEEE. The CDR3 loop spans 17 amino acids. CDR3 amino acids: CASSDPAGQGAFYGYTF. CDR3 DNA: TGTGCCAGCAGCGACCCTGCTGGACAGGGGGCCTTCTATGGCTACACCTTC.

CDR3 coding DNA: TGTGCCAGCAGGGGGCCAGATACGCAGTATTTT. Protein sequence: CASRGPDTQYF. The V call is TRBV2, the J call TRBJ2-3; D may be TRBD1 (5 bases). This CDR3 has 11 residues. The V end lost 6 bases, the J end lost 4 bases, and 5 bases lay between the germline ends. Per the germline V gene, CDR1 is SNHLY and CDR2 is FYNNEI.

The chain recombines TRBV19 with TRBJ1-5; tentatively, D is TRBD1 (5 bases). The CDR3 covers 14 residues. V lost 0 bases to trimming and J lost 5 bases, with 8 bases between them. Germline V gene lookup returns CDR1 LNHDA and CDR2 SQIVND (reference sequence). CDR3 sequence (DNA): TGTGCCAGTAGTATAGAGTGGGGGGATCAGCCCCAGCATTTT. Translating gives CASSIEWGDQPQHF.

CDR3 in amino acids: CASKWGGSYEQYF. CDR3 in DNA: TGTGCCAGCAAATGGGGGGGCTCCTACGAGCAGTACTTC. The gene calls are TRBV7-2 and TRBJ2-7, with 7 positions matching TRBD2. The CDR3 runs to 13 residues. V dropped 7 bases and J dropped 0; count of bases not matched to a gene: 3. Germline values: CDR1 SGHTA, CDR2 FQGNSA.

This clone was recorded once. This chain links TRBV6-1 with TRBJ2-3; TRBD2 aligns across 12 bases. CDR1 and CDR2 from the germline V gene are MNHNS and SASEGT. The CDR3 totals 18 residues. V lost 4 bases, J lost 2 bases, and 10 bases stayed unmatched. The CDR3 nucleotides read TGTGCCAGCAGTGCCCTAGCGGGGGGGCTGGGTGACACAGATACGCAGTATTTT. Translation gives CASSALAGGLGDTDTQYF.

This chain links TRBV6-5 with TRBJ2-7; TRBD2 agrees at 10 bases. The V segment lost 7 bases and the J segment 0 bases; nucleotides outside the gene matches: 3. Germline assignment: CDR1 MNHEY and CDR2 SVGAGI. This CDR3 comprises 14 residues. The CDR3 coding sequence is TGTGCCAGCACGGGACTAGCGTTCTCCTACGAGCAGTACTTC. This gives the protein CASTGLAFSYEQYF.

This clone was seen only a few times. The chain employs TRBV4-3 and TRBJ2-3; D ambiguous. Germline values: CDR1 LGHNA, CDR2 YSLEER. V was pared by 0 bases and J by 7 bases, with 5 bases between. The CDR3 extends over 12 amino acids. The CDR3 DNA reads TGCGCCAGCAGCCAAGATCGTCATACGCAGTATTTT. Its translation: CASSQDRHTQYF.